This T cell receptor beta chain emerged from a study of T cell responses to AZD1222 COVID-19 vaccine. This table comes from immunoSEQ multiplex PCR, and its TCRdb copy is limited to in-frame clones, with some not included. The sample contains some 150,000 clones, around 94% of which appear only once. The V end was cut by 4 bases, the J end by 4 bases, with 14 bases between. Per the germline V gene, CDR1 is ENHRY and CDR2 is SYGVKD. The CDR3 has 14 residues. The sequence came from an adult in good health. This material consisted of peripheral blood, taken on day 0 of AZD1222 vaccination. The genes are TRBV10-3 and TRBJ2-7, with D maybe TRBD2 (6 bases). The CDR3 reads CAISGRLDYYEQYF. CDR3 sequence (DNA): TGTGCCATCAGTGGCCGACTAGATTATTACGAGCAGTACTTC.